This entry lists 8 T cell receptor beta chains sequenced from one sample in a study of T cell repertoires in cytomegalovirus infection. TCRdb reprocessed the reads with MiXCR, giving one entry per CDR3 protein. This table holds about 46,000 distinct CDR3 sequences, 20% found once. These receptors' targets are unknown. Sequenced input: PBMCs, sequenced either directly or after in vitro stimulation (not recorded which). The receptors here all came from a human donor in good health (CMV status not recorded). Some clones in this sample may be carry-over from other donors' samples.

At least ten counts were recorded for this clonotype. The CDR3 spells CASREAAIDRNSPLHF. The CDR3 region has the DNA TGTGCCAGCCGGGAGGCAGCAATTGATCGGAATTCACCCCTCCACTTT. The chain employs TRBV27 and TRBJ1-6; D gene unclear. The CDR3 spans 16 residues. Trimming took off 8 bases at V and 7 bases at J, with 21 bases between the two ends. Per germline, CDR1 MNHEY and CDR2 SMNVEV (reference sequence).

This clonotype showed up many times. This sequence joins TRBV12-3 or TRBV12-4 and TRBJ1-5, with a tentative D call TRBD1 (5 bases). Trimming shortened V by 5 bases and J by 8 bases, and 13 bases separated the two germline ends. This CDR3 has 13 amino acids. Here the CDR3 reads CASSTQAGKPQHF. The CDR3 bases are TGTGCCAGCAGTACCCAGGCAGGGAAGCCCCAGCATTTT.

This clonotype was recorded at least ten times. V is TRBV27 and J is TRBJ1-1; D unclear. Trimming stripped 6 bases from V and 4 bases from J, with 27 bases between. Looked up from germline, CDR1 is MNHEY and CDR2 is SMNVEV (reference sequence). CDR3 size: 18 residues. CDR3 sequence: CASRPLRFIGREGTEAFF. The CDR3 coding sequence is TGTGCCAGCAGGCCGCTACGGTTTATTGGTCGGGAGGGCACTGAAGCTTTCTTT.

The J gene is TRBJ2-3, the V gene TRBV20-1, with 7 positions matching TRBD2. The junction had 10 bases not matched to a gene; V was cut back by 0 bases and J by 1 base. The length of the CDR3 is 17 residues. Germline values: CDR1 DFQATT, CDR2 SNEGSKA (reference sequence). Here the CDR3 reads CSARDPRRGLGTDTQYF. CDR3 DNA: TGCAGTGCTAGAGATCCCAGGCGGGGGTTAGGCACAGATACGCAGTATTTT.

This clonotype showed up many times. The V call is TRBV7-2, the J call TRBJ2-5, with a tentative D call TRBD2 (5 bases). The CDR3 totals 14 residues. Between the trimmed V and J ends, which lost 2 bases and 3 bases, there was a span of 10 bases. Germline CDR1 reads SGHTA; CDR2 reads FQGNSA. The CDR3 spells CASSLMRVEETQYF. In DNA form, the CDR3 reads TGTGCCAGCAGCTTAATGCGGGTCGAAGAGACCCAGTACTTC.

In this sample, this clonotype turned up a few times. The CDR3 loop is CAISGGLAGVGRGDTQYF. CDR3 DNA sequence: TGTGCCATCAGCGGGGGGCTAGCGGGAGTAGGGCGGGGAGATACGCAGTATTTT. The chain links TRBV10-3 to TRBJ2-3, with TRBD2 matching 10 bases. V lost 6 bases to trimming and J lost 5 bases; unmatched junction nucleotides: 17. In germline, CDR1 is ENHRY, CDR2 SYGVKD. This CDR3 spans 18 amino acids.

The rearrangement links TRBV20-1 to TRBJ2-7; D gene unclear. The CDR3 sequence is 11 residues long. CDR1 and CDR2 (germline): DFQATT, SNEGSKA (reference sequence). CDR3 coding DNA: TGCAGAGCTTCAACGGGCTACGAGCAGTACTTC. Amino acid sequence: CRASTGYEQYF.

This clonotype was counted only a few times. The gene calls are TRBV6-2 or TRBV6-3 and TRBJ1-2; D is ambiguous. The ends were cut back, 2 bases at V and 6 bases at J, with 4 bases in the middle. The CDR3 loop spans 11 amino acids. Germline assignment: CDR1 MNHEY and CDR2 SVGEGT. CDR3 region: CASSYGHGYTF. In nucleotides, the CDR3 is TGTGCCAGCAGTTACGGTCATGGCTACACCTTC.